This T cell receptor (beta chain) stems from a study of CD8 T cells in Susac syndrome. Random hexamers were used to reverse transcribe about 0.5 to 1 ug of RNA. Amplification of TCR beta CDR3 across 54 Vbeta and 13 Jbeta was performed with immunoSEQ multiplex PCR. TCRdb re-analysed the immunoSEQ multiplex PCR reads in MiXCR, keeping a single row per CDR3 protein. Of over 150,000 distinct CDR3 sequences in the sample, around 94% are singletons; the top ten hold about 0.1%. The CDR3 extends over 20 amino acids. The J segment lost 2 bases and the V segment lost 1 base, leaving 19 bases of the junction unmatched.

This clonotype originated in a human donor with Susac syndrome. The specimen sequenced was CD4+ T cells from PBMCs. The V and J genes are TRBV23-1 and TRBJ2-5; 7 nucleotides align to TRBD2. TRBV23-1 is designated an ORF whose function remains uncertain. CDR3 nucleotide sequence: TGCGCCAGCAGTCAATTTGGCAGCCCCGGGGGGTCGAGGGGTCAAGAGACCCAGTACTTC. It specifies CASSQFGSPGGSRGQETQYF.